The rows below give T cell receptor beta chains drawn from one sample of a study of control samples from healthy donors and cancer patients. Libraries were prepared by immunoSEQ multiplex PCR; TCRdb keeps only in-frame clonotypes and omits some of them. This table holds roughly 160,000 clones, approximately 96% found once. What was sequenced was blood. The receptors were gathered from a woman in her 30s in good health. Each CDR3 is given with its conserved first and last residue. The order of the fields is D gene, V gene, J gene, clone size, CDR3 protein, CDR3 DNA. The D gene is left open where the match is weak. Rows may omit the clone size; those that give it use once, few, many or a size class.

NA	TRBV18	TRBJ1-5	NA	CASSPRARGDGNQPQHF	TGTGCCAGCTCACCACGGGCACGGGGGGATGGCAATCAGCCCCAGCATTTT
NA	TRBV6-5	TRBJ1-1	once	CASLSGALGTEAFF	TGTGCCAGCCTCTCAGGGGCGTTGGGCACTGAAGCTTTCTTT
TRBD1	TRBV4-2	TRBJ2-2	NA	CASSPEDRLPGELFF	TGTGCCAGCAGCCCCGAGGACAGGCTCCCCGGGGAGCTGTTTTTT
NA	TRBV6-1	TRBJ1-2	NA	CASSEGTGIPYGYTF	TGTGCCAGCAGTGAAGGGACGGGGATCCCATATGGCTACACCTTC
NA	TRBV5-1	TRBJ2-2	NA	CASRRDSNTGELFF	TGCGCCAGCAGGCGGGATTCGAACACCGGGGAGCTGTTTTTT
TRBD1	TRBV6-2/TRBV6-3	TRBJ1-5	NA	CASSHAGQGSNQPQHF	TGTGCCAGCAGTCATGCCGGACAGGGGAGCAATCAGCCCCAGCATTTT
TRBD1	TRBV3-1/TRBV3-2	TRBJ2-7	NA	CASSSGQGTYEQYF	TGTGCCAGCAGCTCGGGACAGGGGACTTACGAGCAGTACTTC
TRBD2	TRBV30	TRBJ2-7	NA	CAWSLLAEQYF	TGTGCCTGGAGTCTACTAGCGGAGCAGTACTTC
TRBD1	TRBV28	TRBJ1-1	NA	CASSLAPGQGDPEAFF	TGTGCCAGCAGTTTGGCCCCGGGACAGGGGGACCCTGAAGCTTTCTTT
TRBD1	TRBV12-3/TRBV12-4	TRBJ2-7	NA	CASSPGQAYEQYF	TGTGCCAGCAGTCCGGGACAGGCCTACGAGCAGTACTTC
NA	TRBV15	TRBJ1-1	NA	CATSRGGRRVNTEAFF	TGTGCCACCAGCAGAGGCGGGCGGAGGGTTAACACTGAAGCTTTCTTT
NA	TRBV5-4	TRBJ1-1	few	CASSIQGYMNTEAFF	TGTGCCAGCAGCATCCAGGGGTACATGAACACTGAAGCTTTCTTT
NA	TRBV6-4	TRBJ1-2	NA	CASSPEQGGGYTF	TGTGCCAGCAGTCCCGAACAGGGTGGCGGCTACACCTTC
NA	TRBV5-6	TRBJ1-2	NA	CASSLVGRNYGYTF	TGTGCCAGCAGCTTGGTTGGCAGAAACTATGGCTACACCTTC
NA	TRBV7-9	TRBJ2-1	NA	CASSLAGPNYNEQFF	TGTGCCAGCAGCTTAGCTGGACCAAACTACAATGAGCAGTTCTTC
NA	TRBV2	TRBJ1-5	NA	CASSGGTGLIQPQHF	TGTGCCAGCAGCGGAGGGACTGGGTTGATTCAGCCCCAGCATTTT
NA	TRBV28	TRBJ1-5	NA	CASSLVLPSNQPQHF	TGTGCCAGCAGTTTGGTGTTACCCAGCAATCAGCCCCAGCATTTT
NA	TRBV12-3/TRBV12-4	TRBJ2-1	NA	CASKAGGRGGQFF	TGTGCCAGCAAAGCCGGGGGGCGAGGTGGGCAGTTCTTC
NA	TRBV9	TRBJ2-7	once	CASSVRGGAYEQYF	TGTGCCAGCAGCGTTCGAGGGGGTGCCTACGAGCAGTACTTC
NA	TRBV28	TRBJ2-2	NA	CASMLWTTGELFF	TGTGCCAGCATGCTGTGGACCACCGGGGAGCTGTTTTTT
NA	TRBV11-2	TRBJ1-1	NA	CASARGRNTEAFF	TGTGCCAGCGCCCGGGGGAGAAACACTGAAGCTTTCTTT
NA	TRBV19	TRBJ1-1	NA	CASSLPTRRNTEAFF	TGTGCCAGTAGTCTTCCGACCAGGCGGAACACTGAAGCTTTCTTT
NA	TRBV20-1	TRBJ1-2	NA	CSARTVYGYTF	TGCAGTGCTCGGACAGTTTATGGCTACACCTTC
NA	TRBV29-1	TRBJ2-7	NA	CSVDLGGHEQYF	TGCAGCGTGGACTTGGGGGGCCACGAGCAGTACTTC
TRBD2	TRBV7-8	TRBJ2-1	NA	CASSLVRAGGFHEQFF	TGTGCCAGCAGCTTAGTGCGCGCGGGAGGATTCCATGAGCAGTTCTTC
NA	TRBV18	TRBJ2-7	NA	CASCLAAHYEQYF	TGTGCCAGCTGCCTGGCTGCCCACTACGAGCAGTACTTC
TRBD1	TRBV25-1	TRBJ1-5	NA	CASRAGTGHQPQHF	TGTGCCAGCAGAGCCGGGACAGGGCATCAGCCCCAGCATTTT
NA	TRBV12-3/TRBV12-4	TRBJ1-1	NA	CASSKDENTEAFF	TGTGCCAGCAGCAAGGATGAGAACACTGAAGCTTTCTTT
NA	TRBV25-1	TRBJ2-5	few	CASSDVETQYF	TGTGCCAGCAGTGATGTGGAGACCCAGTACTTC
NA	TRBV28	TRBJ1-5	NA	CASSDSYNQPQHF	TGTGCCAGCAGTGACAGCTACAATCAGCCCCAGCATTTT
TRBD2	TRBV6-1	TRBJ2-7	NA	CASSDVLAGGEQYF	TGTGCCAGCAGTGACGTCTTGGCGGGGGGGGAGCAGTACTTC
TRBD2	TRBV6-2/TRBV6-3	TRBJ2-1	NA	CASRYLGLAGGPAYNEQFF	TGTGCCAGCAGATACCTGGGACTAGCGGGGGGGCCGGCCTACAATGAGCAGTTCTTC
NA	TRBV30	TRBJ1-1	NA	CAWSATVSDTEAFF	TGTGCCTGGAGTGCGACGGTTTCTGACACTGAAGCTTTCTTT
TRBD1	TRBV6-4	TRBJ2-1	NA	CASSSGGSAYNEQFF	TGTGCCAGCAGTTCAGGGGGCTCGGCCTACAATGAGCAGTTCTTC
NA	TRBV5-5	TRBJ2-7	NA	CASSLSGLFEQYF	TGTGCCAGCAGCTTGAGTGGGCTGTTCGAGCAGTACTTC
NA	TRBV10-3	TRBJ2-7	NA	CAIRRTAYEQYF	TGTGCCATCAGGCGGACAGCTTACGAGCAGTACTTC
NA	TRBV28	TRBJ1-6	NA	CASSLGGGGGSPLHF	TGTGCCAGCAGTTTAGGGGGCGGCGGAGGTTCACCCCTCCACTTT
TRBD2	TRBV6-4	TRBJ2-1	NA	CASSAGSVASGRYEQFF	TGTGCCAGCAGTGCGGGGTCCGTGGCTAGCGGGAGGTATGAGCAGTTCTTC
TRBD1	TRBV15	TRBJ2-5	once	CATSRDRGPETQYF	TGTGCCACCAGCAGGGACAGGGGGCCAGAGACCCAGTACTTC
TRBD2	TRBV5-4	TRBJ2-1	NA	CASSLGLAGYNEQFF	TGTGCCAGCAGCTTGGGTCTAGCGGGGTACAATGAGCAGTTCTTC
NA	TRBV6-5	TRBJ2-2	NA	CASNRGARTGELFF	TGTGCCAGCAACCGGGGGGCCCGGACCGGGGAGCTGTTTTTT
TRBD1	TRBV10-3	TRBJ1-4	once	CAISERDRANEKLFF	TGTGCCATCAGTGAAAGGGACAGGGCAAATGAAAAACTGTTTTTT
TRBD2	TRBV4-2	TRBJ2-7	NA	CASSQVAVGLADPSSSYEQYF	TGTGCCAGCAGCCAAGTCGCCGTGGGGCTAGCGGACCCCTCAAGCTCCTACGAGCAGTACTTC
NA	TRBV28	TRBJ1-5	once	CASSLRGGFRRSQPQHF	TGTGCCAGCAGTTTAAGGGGGGGGTTTAGGCGCAGTCAGCCCCAGCATTTT
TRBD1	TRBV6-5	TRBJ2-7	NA	CASRPAGTGATGLDF	TGTGCCAGCAGACCTGCCGGGACAGGGGCCACTGGGCTGGACTTC
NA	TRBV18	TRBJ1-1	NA	CASSPDKRQENTEAFF	TGTGCCAGCTCACCAGATAAAAGACAGGAGAACACTGAAGCTTTCTTT
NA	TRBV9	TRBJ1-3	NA	CASSPRGNTIYF	TGTGCCAGCAGCCCCCGCGGAAACACCATATATTTT
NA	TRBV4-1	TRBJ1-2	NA	CASSQGGGGYGYTF	TGCGCCAGCAGCCAGGGCGGGGGCGGCTATGGCTACACCTTC
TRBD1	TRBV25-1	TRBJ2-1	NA	CASSMDRAIYNEQFF	TGTGCCAGCAGTATGGACAGGGCGATTTACAATGAGCAGTTCTTC
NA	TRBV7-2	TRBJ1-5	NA	CASSSPPGNQPQHF	TGTGCCAGCAGCTCCCCCCCGGGCAATCAGCCCCAGCATTTT
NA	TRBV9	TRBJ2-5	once	CASSEEPGRQETQYF	TGTGCCAGCAGCGAAGAACCGGGGCGTCAAGAGACCCAGTACTTC
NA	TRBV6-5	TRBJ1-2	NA	CASSYSRRDYGYTF	TGTGCCAGCAGTTACTCGCGTCGGGACTATGGCTACACCTTC
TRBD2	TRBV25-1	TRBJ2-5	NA	CASSGSSGWETQYF	TGTGCCAGCAGTGGTAGTAGCGGGTGGGAGACCCAGTACTTC
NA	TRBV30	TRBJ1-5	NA	CAWDGSGQPQHF	TGTGCCTGGGACGGTTCGGGTCAGCCCCAGCATTTT